This TCR beta chain was captured in a study of blood T cells in healthy people across ages. Study-level information: When template switching was applied, about one barcoded beta molecule was captured per two T cells.

The authors ran a second PCR of roughly 7 to 11 cycles using a sample-barcoded 5' primer and a J-beta primer mix. Each CDR3 protein is one row after TCRdb ran MiXCR on the 5' RACE reads. The table shows around 650,000 distinct CDR3 sequences, with approximately 31% occurring only once. This clonotype occurred many times. Germline CDR1 is DFQATT and CDR2 is SNEGSKA (reference sequence). The CDR3 totals 14 residues. Trimming removed 3 bases at V and 1 base at J, with 12 bases between. The sequence came from a woman aged 80 or over in good health. This chain uses TRBV20-1 with TRBJ2-5; tentatively, D is TRBD1 or TRBD2 (5 bases each). Sequencing input: blood. The CDR3 sequence is CSARGEPPQETQYF. The DNA of the CDR3 is TGCAGTGCTAGGGGGGAACCTCCCCAAGAGACCCAGTACTTC.